The 12 T cell receptor beta chains given below trace back to one sample, sequenced in a study of metastatic and nonmetastatic thyroid tumors. The entire patient cohort was treatment-naive prior to thyroid surgery. MiXCR was used by TCRdb to re-call the PCR reads. The profile covers 35,000 to 50,000 clones, with 28% appearing a single time and 9.9% taken by the ten largest. The sample was blood. Source of these receptors: a male donor with papillary thyroid cancer or a benign thyroid nodule (not recorded which). Some clones in this sample may be carry-over from other donors' samples.

This chain connects TRBV5-5 to TRBJ2-3, with a possible D match to TRBD1 (5 bases). The CDR3 runs to 14 residues. CDR1 and CDR2 (germline): SGHKS, YYEKEE (reference sequence). The germline V and J ends were trimmed by 2 bases and 3 bases, with 10 bases remaining between them. The DNA of the CDR3 is TGTGCCAGCAGCTTTGGGGCGCGGACAGATACGCAGTATTTT. Translating gives CASSFGARTDTQYF.

This clone was counted ten times or more. The V call is TRBV18, the J call TRBJ2-7; the D gene is possibly TRBD1 (6 bases). CDR1 KGHSH and CDR2 LQKENI come from the germline V gene. The CDR3 sequence is 16 residues long. The ends were cut back, 3 bases at V and 0 bases at J, with 15 bases in the middle. CDR3 in DNA: TGTGCCAGCTCACCCCCCGGGACAACCAGCTCCTACGAGCAGTACTTC. This codes for CASSPPGTTSSYEQYF. The full variable domain, completed using reference TRBV18 and TRBJ2-7, is NAGVMQNPRHLVRRRGQEARLRCSPMKGHSHVYWYRQLPEEGLKFMVYLQKENIIDESGMPKERFSAEFPKEGPSILRIQQVVRGDSAAYFCASSPPGTTSSYEQYFGPGTRLTVT.

The CDR3 loop is CASSPGRTYEQYF. The DNA of the CDR3 is TGTGCCAGCAGCCCCGGCAGGACCTACGAGCAGTACTTC. The chain links TRBV11-2 to TRBJ2-7; D unclear. This CDR3 region has 13 residues. Germline V CDR1 and CDR2: SGHAT, FQNNGV. Between the trimmed V and J ends, which lost 5 bases and 2 bases, there was a span of 10 bases.

This rearrangement joins TRBV6-5 to TRBJ2-1, with TRBD2 matching 11 bases. Germline assignment: CDR1 MNHEY and CDR2 SVGAGI. V was pared by 4 bases and J by 1 base, with 6 bases of the junction left unmatched. The CDR3 is 17 amino acids. The CDR3 spells CASSSQWTSGSYNEQFF. CDR3 DNA sequence: TGTGCCAGCAGTTCACAATGGACTAGCGGGTCCTACAATGAGCAGTTCTTC.

This clone was counted only a few times. This rearrangement joins TRBV28 to TRBJ2-2; weak D call: TRBD2 (5 bases). Germline CDR1 is MDHEN and CDR2 is SYDVKM. Trimming removed 8 bases at V and 1 base at J, with 14 bases between. The CDR3 is made up of 15 amino acids. The CDR3 region has the DNA TGTGCCAGCCACGGGGAGAGGCAGAACACCGGGGAGCTGTTTTTT. Its protein product is CASHGERQNTGELFF.

This clone was found many times. The chain employs TRBV7-6 and TRBJ2-3; D gene ambiguous. This CDR3 contains 20 residues. The germline V gene has CDR1 SGHVS and CDR2 FNYEAQ. Trimming shortened V by 4 bases and J by 0 bases, and 26 bases separated the two germline ends. The CDR3 protein is CASSSPGAGGIGASTDTQYF. The CDR3 nucleotides read TGTGCCAGCAGCTCTCCCGGTGCTGGCGGTATCGGCGCTAGCACAGATACGCAGTATTTT.

The chain employs TRBV11-2 and TRBJ2-7; D perhaps matches TRBD2 (5 bases). The CDR3 totals 15 residues. The germline V and J ends were trimmed by 0 bases and 6 bases, with 15 bases remaining between them. Germline V gives CDR1 SGHAT, CDR2 FQNNGV. The CDR3 sequence: CASSLDRGVAGEQYF. In DNA, the CDR3 is TGTGCCAGCAGCTTAGATCGAGGTGTGGCGGGCGAGCAGTACTTC. The entire variable domain, with the rest obtained from reference TRBV11-2 and TRBJ2-7, is as follows: EAGVAQSPRYKIIEKRQSVAFWCNPISGHATLYWYQQILGQGPKLLIQFQNNGVVDDSQLPKDRFSAERLKGVDSTLKIQPAKLEDSAVYLCASSLDRGVAGEQYFGPGTRLTVT.

This clone was observed many times. This chain links TRBV28 with TRBJ1-2, with D hard to call. This CDR3 has 11 amino acids. V was clipped by 5 bases and J by 4 bases, with 5 bases between them. Germline V lookup: CDR1 MDHEN, CDR2 SYDVKM. CDR3 sequence (DNA): TGTGCCAGCAGTCCCACCTATGGCTACACCTTC. As protein: CASSPTYGYTF.

This clone has just a few counts. Compared with germline, one end of the junction differs, possibly owing to a read error. V is TRBV6-1 and J is TRBJ2-6; maybe TRBD2 (6 bases). There are 15 residues in the CDR3. From germline, CDR1 is MNHNS and CDR2 SASEGT. CDR3 residues: CASSQGRSGANVLTF. The CDR3 region has the DNA TGTGCCAGCAGTCAAGGGAGGTCTGGGGCCAACGTCCTTACTTTC.

The chain has TRBV20-1 and TRBJ2-3, with D uncertain. The germline V and J ends were trimmed by 0 bases and 2 bases, with 9 bases remaining between them. The CDR3 totals 14 residues. Germline V gives CDR1 DFQATT, CDR2 SNEGSKA (reference sequence). The CDR3 loop reads CSARDFKDTDTQYF. The CDR3 DNA reads TGCAGTGCTAGAGATTTTAAGGACACAGATACGCAGTATTTT.

About this clone itself: Compared with germline, one end of the junction differs, possibly owing to a read error. CDR3 DNA sequence: TGTGCCAGCATCGTAACTGGACAGGGCGGTCAGCCCCAGCATTTT. This codes for CASIVTGQGGQPQHF. The J gene is TRBJ1-5, the V gene TRBV9, with 8 bases identical to TRBD1. The germline gives CDR1 SGDLS, CDR2 YYNGEE. CDR3 length: 15 amino acids. Combining the CDR3 with reference TRBV9 and TRBJ1-5 gives the whole variable domain DSGVTQTPKHLITATGQRVTLRCSPRSGDLSVYWYQQSLDQGLQFLIQYYNGEERAKGNILERFSAQQFPDLHSELNLSSLELGDSALYFCASIVTGQGGQPQHFGDGTRLSIL.

This clone came up many times. V gene TRBV28 combines with J gene TRBJ2-5; D is possibly TRBD2 (7 bases). This CDR3 is built from 14 residues. Deletions cut 2 bases from V and 8 bases from J, with 15 bases between. Germline-derived CDR1 and CDR2 are MDHEN and SYDVKM. The CDR3 nucleotides are TGTGCCAGCAGTTTAATGGGGGGGCCTATTACCCAGTACTTC. Protein: CASSLMGGPITQYF. The full variable domain, rest sourced from reference TRBV28 and TRBJ2-5, is DVKVTQSSRYLVKRTGEKVFLECVQDMDHENMFWYRQDPGLGLRLIYFSYDVKMKEKGDIPEGYSVSREKKERFSLILESASTNQTSMYLCASSLMGGPITQYFGPGTRLLVL.